A selection of T cell receptor beta chains follows, all from one sample in a study of graft-versus-host responses after intestinal transplantation. Clones were read by immunoSEQ multiplex PCR, and TCRdb kept only the in-frame ones, dropping some. Of approximately 100,000 clones detected, more than 70% appear once; the ten largest clones hold more than 1.4%. The specimen was PBMCs, collected 255 days after intestinal transplant. All receptors derive from a human patient who received an intestinal transplant, so some T cells may come from the graft donor. Both conserved end residues are part of each CDR3. A D gene is named only where the DNA matches it firmly. Expanded clones are given a class, and other clones once, few, many or no size at all.

clone_size	v_call	d_call	j_call	cdr3_aa	cdr3_nt
NA	TRBV10-3	TRBD2	TRBJ2-5	CAISEPGLGGETQYF	TGTGCCATCAGTGAACCGGGACTAGGCGGAGAGACCCAGTACTTC
NA	TRBV23-1	TRBD1	TRBJ2-1	CASATGPGVNEQFF	TGCGCCAGCGCGACAGGGCCCGGTGTTAATGAGCAGTTCTTC
NA	TRBV5-1	NA	TRBJ2-3	CASSPGRRPTDTQYF	TGCGCCAGCAGTCCCGGACGGCGGCCCACAGATACGCAGTATTTT
NA	TRBV27	TRBD1	TRBJ2-5	CASRLQGEETQYF	TGTGCCAGCAGGCTTCAGGGGGAAGAGACCCAGTACTTC
NA	TRBV10-3	TRBD1	TRBJ1-1	CAISEGWTGLNTEAFF	TGTGCCATCAGTGAGGGATGGACAGGGTTGAACACTGAAGCTTTCTTT
NA	TRBV11-2	TRBD2	TRBJ2-7	CASSLASSGTHEQYF	TGTGCCAGCAGCTTAGCATCTAGCGGGACCCACGAGCAGTACTTC
NA	TRBV7-9	NA	TRBJ2-5	CASSSELFQETQYF	TGTGCCAGCAGTTCAGAATTGTTTCAAGAGACCCAGTACTTC
NA	TRBV7-9	TRBD1	TRBJ2-7	CASSYDRGRSYEQYF	TGTGCCAGCAGCTACGACAGGGGCAGGTCCTACGAGCAGTACTTC
few	TRBV19	NA	TRBJ1-3	CASRASPGNTIYF	TGTGCCAGTAGGGCCTCGCCCGGAAACACCATATATTTT
NA	TRBV6-1	NA	TRBJ1-1	CASSFTGMAEAFF	TGTGCCAGCAGTTTCACAGGGATGGCTGAAGCTTTCTTT
few	TRBV6-1	TRBD2	TRBJ2-7	CASSELAGPYEQYF	TGTGCCAGCAGTGAACTAGCGGGGCCCTACGAGCAGTACTTC
NA	TRBV7-7	NA	TRBJ2-3	CASSLGPADTQYF	TGTGCTAGCAGCTTAGGCCCGGCAGATACGCAGTATTTT
NA	TRBV5-4	TRBD1	TRBJ2-2	CASSPSRDRGLGGELFF	TGTGCCAGCAGCCCGAGCCGGGACAGGGGATTGGGCGGGGAGCTGTTTTTT
NA	TRBV28	NA	TRBJ1-1	CASSSATAEAFF	TGTGCCAGCAGTTCAGCTACGGCTGAAGCTTTCTTT
many	TRBV28	NA	TRBJ1-5	CASGGTLQGLNQPQHF	TGTGCCAGCGGAGGGACGCTACAGGGCCTCAATCAGCCCCAGCATTTT
NA	TRBV30	NA	TRBJ1-2	CAWSPYRVGGYTF	TGTGCCTGGAGTCCATACAGGGTGGGGGGCTACACCTTC
NA	TRBV6-1	NA	TRBJ2-2	CASRSQGPGTGELFF	TGTGCCAGCAGGTCCCAGGGCCCAGGGACCGGGGAGCTGTTTTTT
NA	TRBV28	TRBD1	TRBJ1-1	CASNHRGRGVTTEAFF	TGTGCCAGCAACCACAGGGGGCGCGGGGTCACCACTGAAGCTTTCTTT
NA	TRBV11-1	NA	TRBJ2-5	CASSLSSTGETQYF	TGTGCCAGCAGCTTATCTAGTACGGGGGAGACCCAGTACTTC
NA	TRBV5-1	TRBD1	TRBJ2-1	CASSSPGQGSYNEQFF	TGCGCCAGCAGCTCACCGGGACAGGGCTCCTACAATGAGCAGTTCTTC
NA	TRBV7-8	NA	TRBJ1-1	CASTEGPEAFF	TGTGCCAGCACCGAGGGCCCTGAAGCTTTCTTT
NA	TRBV6-5	NA	TRBJ1-1	CASSPGRGTTEAFF	TGTGCCAGCAGCCCCGGGAGGGGGACCACTGAAGCTTTCTTT